The present TCR beta chain was sequenced within a study of response to subunit inactivated influenza vaccine. TCRdb recomputed calls from the RT-PCR reads with MiXCR, one row per CDR3 protein. The sample lists approximately 520,000 distinct CDR3 sequences, 25% seen once, with approximately 2% in the top ten. The sample holds many counts of this clonotype. V lost 5 bases and J lost 6; bases outside the gene matches: 9. CDR1 is SSHAT, CDR2 FNYEAQ, per germline (reference sequence). The CDR3 runs 16 residues. The chain uses TRBV7-7 and TRBJ2-1; 11 nucleotides agree with TRBD2. The clonotype was recovered from a middle-aged man who received an inactivated influenza vaccine. The sample was CD4+ T cells sorted from PBMCs, taken 5 days after vaccination. CDR3 loop: CASSPHSGRALNEQFF. The CDR3 DNA reads as TGTGCCAGCAGCCCACATAGCGGGAGGGCCCTCAATGAGCAGTTCTTC.